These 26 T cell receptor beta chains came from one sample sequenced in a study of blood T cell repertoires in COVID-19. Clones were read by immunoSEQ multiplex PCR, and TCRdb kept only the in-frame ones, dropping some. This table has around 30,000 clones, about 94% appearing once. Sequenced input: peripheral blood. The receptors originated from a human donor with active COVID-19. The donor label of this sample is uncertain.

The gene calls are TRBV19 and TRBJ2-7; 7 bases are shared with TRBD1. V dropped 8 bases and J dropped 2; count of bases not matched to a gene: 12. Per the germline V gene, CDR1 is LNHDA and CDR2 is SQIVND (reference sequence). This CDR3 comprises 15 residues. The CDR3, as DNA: TGTGCCAGTTCATCAGGGGGAGACACGGCCTACGAGCAGTACTTC. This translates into CASSSGGDTAYEQYF.

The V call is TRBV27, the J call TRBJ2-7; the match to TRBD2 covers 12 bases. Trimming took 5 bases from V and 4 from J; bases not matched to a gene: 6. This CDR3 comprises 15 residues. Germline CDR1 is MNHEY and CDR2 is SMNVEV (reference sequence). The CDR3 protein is CASSPGLAGIYEQYF. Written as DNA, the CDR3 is TGTGCCAGCAGTCCTGGACTAGCGGGAATATACGAGCAGTACTTC.

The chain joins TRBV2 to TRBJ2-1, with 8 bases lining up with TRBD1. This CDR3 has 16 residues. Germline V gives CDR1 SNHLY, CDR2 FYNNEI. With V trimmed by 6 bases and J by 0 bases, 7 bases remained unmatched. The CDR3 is CASSATTGGSYNEQFF. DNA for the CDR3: TGTGCCAGCAGCGCTACTACAGGGGGCTCCTACAATGAGCAGTTCTTC.

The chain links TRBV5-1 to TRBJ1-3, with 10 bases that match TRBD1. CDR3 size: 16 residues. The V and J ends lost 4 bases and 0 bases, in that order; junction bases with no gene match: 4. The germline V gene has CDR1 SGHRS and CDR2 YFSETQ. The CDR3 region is CASSMGQGHSGNTIYF. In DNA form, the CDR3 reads TGCGCCAGCAGCATGGGACAGGGGCACTCTGGAAACACCATATATTTT.

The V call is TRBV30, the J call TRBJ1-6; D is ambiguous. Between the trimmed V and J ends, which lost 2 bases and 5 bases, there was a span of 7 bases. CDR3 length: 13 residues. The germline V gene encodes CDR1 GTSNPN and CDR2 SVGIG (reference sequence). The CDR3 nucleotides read TGTGCCTGGAGTTCACGGGATAATTCACCCCTCCACTTT. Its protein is CAWSSRDNSPLHF. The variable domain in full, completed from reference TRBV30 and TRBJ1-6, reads SQTIHQWPATLVQPVGSPLSLECTVEGTSNPNLYWYRQAAGRGLQLLFYSVGIGQISSEVPQNLSASRPQDRQFILSSKKLLLSDSGFYLCAWSSRDNSPLHFGNGTRLTVT.

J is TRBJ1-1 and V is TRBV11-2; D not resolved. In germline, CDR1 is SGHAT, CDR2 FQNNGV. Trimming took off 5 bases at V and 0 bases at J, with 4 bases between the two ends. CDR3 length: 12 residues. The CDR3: CASSIMNTEAFF. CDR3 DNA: TGTGCCAGCAGCATCATGAACACTGAAGCTTTCTTT.

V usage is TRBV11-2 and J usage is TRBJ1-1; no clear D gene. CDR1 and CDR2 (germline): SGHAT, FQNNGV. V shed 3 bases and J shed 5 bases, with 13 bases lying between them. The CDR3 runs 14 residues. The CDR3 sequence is CASSFVEGGTEAFF. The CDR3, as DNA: TGTGCCAGCAGCTTTGTGGAGGGAGGGACTGAAGCTTTCTTT. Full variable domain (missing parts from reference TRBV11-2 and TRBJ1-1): EAGVAQSPRYKIIEKRQSVAFWCNPISGHATLYWYQQILGQGPKLLIQFQNNGVVDDSQLPKDRFSAERLKGVDSTLKIQPAKLEDSAVYLCASSFVEGGTEAFFGQGTRLTVV.

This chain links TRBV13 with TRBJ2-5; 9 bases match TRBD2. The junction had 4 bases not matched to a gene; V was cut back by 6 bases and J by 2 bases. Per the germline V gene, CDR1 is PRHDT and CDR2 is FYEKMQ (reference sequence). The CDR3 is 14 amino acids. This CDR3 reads CASRPAGGQETQYF. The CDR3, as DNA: TGTGCCAGCAGACCCGCGGGGGGGCAAGAGACCCAGTACTTC.

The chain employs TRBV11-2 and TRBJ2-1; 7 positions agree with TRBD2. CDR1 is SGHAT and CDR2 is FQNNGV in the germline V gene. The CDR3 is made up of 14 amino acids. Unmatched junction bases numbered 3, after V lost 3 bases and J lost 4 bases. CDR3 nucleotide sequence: TGTGCCAGCAGCTTTCGGACTAGATACAATGAGCAGTTCTTC. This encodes CASSFRTRYNEQFF.

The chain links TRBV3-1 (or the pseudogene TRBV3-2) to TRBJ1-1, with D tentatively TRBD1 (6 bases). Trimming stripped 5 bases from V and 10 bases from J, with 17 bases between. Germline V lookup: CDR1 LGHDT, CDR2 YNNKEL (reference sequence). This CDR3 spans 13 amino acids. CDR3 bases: TGTGCCAGCAGCGTTCCGGGACAAGAAAGAGCTTTCTTT. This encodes CASSVPGQERAFF.

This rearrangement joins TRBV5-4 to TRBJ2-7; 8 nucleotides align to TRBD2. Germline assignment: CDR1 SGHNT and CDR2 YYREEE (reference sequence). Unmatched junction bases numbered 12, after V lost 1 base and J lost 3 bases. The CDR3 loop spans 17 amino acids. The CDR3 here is CASSLRGGSGIYYEQYF. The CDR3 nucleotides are TGTGCCAGCAGCTTGCGGGGCGGTAGCGGGATCTACTACGAGCAGTACTTC.

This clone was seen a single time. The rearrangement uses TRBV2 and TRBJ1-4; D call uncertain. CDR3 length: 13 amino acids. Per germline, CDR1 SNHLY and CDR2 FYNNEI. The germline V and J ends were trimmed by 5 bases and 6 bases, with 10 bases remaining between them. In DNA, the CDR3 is TGTGCCAGCAGTATGAGGGCCGATGAAAAACTGTTTTTT. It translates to CASSMRADEKLFF.

The CDR3 spells CASSPRTGYNAEAFF. The CDR3 bases are TGTGCCAGCAGCCCGCGGACAGGGTATAACGCTGAAGCTTTCTTT. V gene TRBV5-6 combines with J gene TRBJ1-1; 8 nucleotides match TRBD1. This CDR3 spans 15 amino acids. Per the germline V gene, CDR1 is SGHDT and CDR2 is YYEEEE. V shed 4 bases and J 6 bases; nucleotides not matched to a gene: 11. The variable domain in full, with the rest retrieved from reference TRBV5-6 and TRBJ1-1, is DAGVTQSPTHLIKTRGQQVTLRCSPKSGHDTVSWYQQALGQGPQFIFQYYEEEERQRGNFPDRFSGHQFPNYSSELNVNALLLGDSALYLCASSPRTGYNAEAFFGQGTRLTVV.

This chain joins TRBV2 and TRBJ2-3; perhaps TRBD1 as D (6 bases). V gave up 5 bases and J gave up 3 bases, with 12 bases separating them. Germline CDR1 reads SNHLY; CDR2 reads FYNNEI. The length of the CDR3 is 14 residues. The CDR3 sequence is CASSKTQGTDTQYF. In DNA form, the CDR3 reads TGTGCCAGCAGTAAAACACAGGGAACAGATACGCAGTATTTT.

CDR3 region: CASSSPMSGELFF. CDR3 nucleotide sequence: TGTGCCAGCAGTTCCCCCATGTCCGGGGAGCTGTTTTTT. J is TRBJ2-2 and V is TRBV28, with no clear D. This CDR3 is 13 amino acids long. Germline assignment: CDR1 MDHEN and CDR2 SYDVKM. Trimming took 4 bases from V and 6 from J, leaving 9 bases between them.

CDR3 DNA: TGTGCCAGCACCCCGCGGGACGTAGGTAACTATGGCTACACCTTC. Amino acids: CASTPRDVGNYGYTF. This chain connects TRBV6-5 to TRBJ1-2; a possible D gene is TRBD1 (5 bases). The CDR3 covers 15 residues. V was pared by 7 bases and J by 1 base, with 16 bases between. In germline, CDR1 is MNHEY, CDR2 SVGAGI.

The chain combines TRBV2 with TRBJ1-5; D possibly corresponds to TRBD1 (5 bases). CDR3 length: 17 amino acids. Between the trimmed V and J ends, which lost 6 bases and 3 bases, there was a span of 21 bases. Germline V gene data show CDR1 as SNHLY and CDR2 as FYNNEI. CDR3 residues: CASSARPGDPLNQPQHF. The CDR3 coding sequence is TGTGCCAGCAGCGCCCGGCCGGGGGACCCCCTCAATCAGCCCCAGCATTTT.

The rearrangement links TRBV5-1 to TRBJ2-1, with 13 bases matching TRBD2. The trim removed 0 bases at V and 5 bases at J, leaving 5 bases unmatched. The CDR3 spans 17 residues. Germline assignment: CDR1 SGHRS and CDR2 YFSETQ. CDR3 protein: CASSLGGTSGTNNEQFF. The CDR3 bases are TGCGCCAGCAGCTTGGGTGGGACTAGCGGGACGAACAATGAGCAGTTCTTC.

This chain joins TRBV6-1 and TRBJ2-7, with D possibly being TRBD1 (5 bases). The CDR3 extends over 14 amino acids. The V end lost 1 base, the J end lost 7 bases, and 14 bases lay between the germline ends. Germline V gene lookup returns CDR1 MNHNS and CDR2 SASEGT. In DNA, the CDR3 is TGTGCCAGCAGTGAAGTGCTGGGGCTATGGGAGCAGTACTTC. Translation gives CASSEVLGLWEQYF.

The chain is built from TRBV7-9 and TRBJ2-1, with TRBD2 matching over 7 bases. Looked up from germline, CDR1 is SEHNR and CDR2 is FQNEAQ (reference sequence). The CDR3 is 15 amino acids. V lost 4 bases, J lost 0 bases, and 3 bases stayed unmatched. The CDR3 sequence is CASSSLAASYNEQFF. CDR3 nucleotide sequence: TGTGCCAGCAGCTCGCTAGCGGCCTCCTACAATGAGCAGTTCTTC.

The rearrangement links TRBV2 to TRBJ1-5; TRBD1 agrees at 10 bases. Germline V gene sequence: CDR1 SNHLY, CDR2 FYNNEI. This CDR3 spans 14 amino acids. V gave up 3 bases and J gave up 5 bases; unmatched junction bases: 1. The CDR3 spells CASSEDRGYQPQHF. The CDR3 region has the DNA TGTGCCAGCAGTGAGGACAGGGGGTATCAGCCCCAGCATTTT.

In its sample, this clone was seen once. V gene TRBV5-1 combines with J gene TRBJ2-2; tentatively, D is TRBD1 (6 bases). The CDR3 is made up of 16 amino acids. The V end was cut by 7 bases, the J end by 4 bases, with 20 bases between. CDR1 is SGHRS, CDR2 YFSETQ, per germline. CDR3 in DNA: TGCGCCAGCTCCAATCCTAGGGGGTGGATCACCGGGGAGCTGTTTTTT. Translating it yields CASSNPRGWITGELFF. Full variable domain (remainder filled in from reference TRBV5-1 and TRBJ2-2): KAGVTQTPRYLIKTRGQQVTLSCSPISGHRSVSWYQQTPGQGLQFLFEYFSETQRNKGNFPGRFSGRQFSNSRSEMNVSTLELGDSALYLCASSNPRGWITGELFFGEGSRLTVL.

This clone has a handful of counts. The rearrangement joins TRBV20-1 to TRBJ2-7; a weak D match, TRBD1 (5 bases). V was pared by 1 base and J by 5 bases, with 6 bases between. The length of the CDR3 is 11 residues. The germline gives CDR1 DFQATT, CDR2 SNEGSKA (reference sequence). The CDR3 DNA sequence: TGCAGTGCTAGAGGGGGCCACGAGCAGTACTTC. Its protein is CSARGGHEQYF.

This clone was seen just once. This CDR3 is CASSLAAGKNYGYTF. CDR3 nucleotide sequence: TGTGCCAGCAGCTTGGCGGCAGGGAAAAACTATGGCTACACCTTC. The rearrangement joins TRBV5-5 to TRBJ1-2; possible D gene TRBD1, 5 bases. The CDR3 consists of 15 residues. The V and J ends lost 0 bases and 2 bases respectively, with 11 bases between them. CDR1 and CDR2 (germline): SGHKS, YYEKEE (reference sequence).

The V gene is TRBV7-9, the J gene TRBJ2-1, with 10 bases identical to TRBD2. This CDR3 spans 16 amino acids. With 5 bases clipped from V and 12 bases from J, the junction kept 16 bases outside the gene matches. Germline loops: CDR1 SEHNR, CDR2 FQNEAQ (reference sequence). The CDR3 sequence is CASSPMVLAGLVGQFF. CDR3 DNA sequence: TGTGCCAGCAGCCCCATGGTACTAGCGGGATTAGTAGGGCAGTTCTTC. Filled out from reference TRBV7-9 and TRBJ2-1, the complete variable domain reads DTGVSQNPRHKITKRGQNVTFRCDPISEHNRLYWYRQTLGQGPEFLTYFQNEAQLEKSRLLSDRFSAERPKGSFSTLEIQRTEQGDSAMYLCASSPMVLAGLVGQFFGPGTRLTVL.

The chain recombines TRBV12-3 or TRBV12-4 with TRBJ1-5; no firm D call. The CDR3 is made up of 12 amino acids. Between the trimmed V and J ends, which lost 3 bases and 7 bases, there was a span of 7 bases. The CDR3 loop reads CASSFLRQPQHF. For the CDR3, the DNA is TGTGCCAGCAGTTTTTTGAGGCAGCCCCAGCATTTT.